The subject of this entry is one T cell receptor (beta chain). The sample comes from a study of blood T cell repertoires in COVID-19. About the research overall: Sample material is recorded as cDNA or gDNA derived from T cells, B-cell-depleted T cells, or PBMCs.

Authors' methods: Scientists estimated how many nucleated cells there were by amplifying reference gene primers. This table comes from immunoSEQ multiplex PCR, and its TCRdb copy is limited to in-frame clones, with some not included. That table is the source of V, J and clone size, and D and trimming were worked out from the DNA. This table has approximately 290,000 clones, roughly 89% appearing once. V shed 3 bases and J 10 bases; nucleotides not matched to a gene: 14. The CDR3 covers 16 residues. Germline V gene sequence: CDR1 LNHDA, CDR2 SQIVND (reference sequence). Source material: peripheral blood. This sequence was found in a man between 25 and 39 years old with acute or convalescent COVID-19. V is TRBV19 and J is TRBJ2-3, with 9 bases identical to TRBD2. The CDR3 reads CASSMVLTAGGFPQYF. In DNA, the CDR3 is TGTGCCAGTAGTATGGTGCTTACGGCGGGAGGGTTTCCGCAGTATTTT.